A selection of T cell receptor beta chains follows, all from one sample in a study of cytomegalovirus exposure and HLA in healthy donors. TCRdb keeps only in-frame clones here, not all; method: immunoSEQ multiplex PCR. The table has 120,000 to 150,000 clones, 73% seen once. The sequenced sample was PBMCs. Every receptor here comes from a human donor in good health. Both conserved end residues are part of each CDR3. A D gene is named only where the DNA matches it firmly. Some rows have no size entry. The others give once, few or many, or a class for an expanded clone.

>TRBD1|TRBV28|-|TRBJ2-5
CASRLDRGQETQYF
TGTGCCAGCAGACTCGACAGGGGGCAGGAGACCCAGTACTTC
>TRBD2|TRBV29-1|-|TRBJ2-1
CSVEDPGTTFNEQFF
TGCAGCGTTGAAGATCCTGGGACTACTTTCAATGAGCAGTTCTTC
>-|TRBV10-3|-|TRBJ2-1
CAISEGGSSYNEQFF
TGTGCCATCAGTGAGGGGGGGAGCTCCTACAATGAGCAGTTCTTC
>-|TRBV9|once|TRBJ1-2
CASSSSGTLGYGYTF
TGTGCCAGCAGCTCTTCCGGGACACTCGGCTATGGCTACACCTTC
>TRBD2|TRBV2|-|TRBJ2-1
CASSTGTSGLNEQFF
TGTGCCAGCAGCACCGGGACTAGCGGTCTCAATGAGCAGTTCTTC
>TRBD1|TRBV28|-|TRBJ1-6
CASSLGTGGSPLHF
TGTGCCAGCAGTTTGGGGACAGGGGGCTCACCCCTCCACTTT
>-|TRBV5-4|-|TRBJ2-7
CASSVGGSGSYEQYF
TGTGCCAGCAGCGTGGGGGGTAGCGGCTCCTACGAGCAGTACTTC
>TRBD1|TRBV30|few|TRBJ2-7
CAWLPVGTGYEQYF
TGTGCCTGGCTGCCCGTTGGGACAGGCTACGAGCAGTACTTC
>TRBD2|TRBV5-6|-|TRBJ2-7
CASSPGLAGVEQYF
TGTGCCAGCAGCCCGGGACTAGCGGGGGTCGAGCAGTACTTC
>-|TRBV4-1|-|TRBJ1-1
CASSQASGKGVTEAFF
TGCGCCAGCAGCCAAGCCTCAGGGAAAGGGGTCACTGAAGCTTTCTTT
>TRBD1|TRBV4-1|-|TRBJ1-5
CASSQGTGVQPQHF
TGCGCCAGCAGCCAGGGGACAGGGGTTCAGCCCCAGCATTTT
>-|TRBV4-1|-|TRBJ1-4
CASSLGGGEGEKLFF
TGTGCCAGCAGCCTGGGAGGAGGCGAGGGTGAAAAACTGTTTTTT
>TRBD1|TRBV28|-|TRBJ1-2
CASSVPGQGGGYTF
TGTGCCAGCAGTGTCCCGGGACAGGGCGGAGGCTACACCTTC
>TRBD2|TRBV11-3|-|TRBJ2-1
CASSLETSGYNEQFF
TGTGCCAGCAGCTTAGAGACTAGCGGATACAATGAGCAGTTCTTC
>TRBD2|TRBV19|-|TRBJ2-2
CASSRESGVGELFF
TGTGCCAGTAGTAGAGAGAGCGGGGTCGGGGAGCTGTTTTTT
>TRBD2|TRBV9|few|TRBJ2-7
CASSPRLASSYEQYF
TGTGCCAGCAGCCCTCGACTAGCGAGCTCCTACGAGCAGTACTTC
>-|TRBV7-9|-|TRBJ1-1
CASSLVGPVSEAFF
TGTGCCAGCAGCTTAGTTGGGCCAGTATCTGAAGCTTTCTTT
>TRBD1|TRBV2|-|TRBJ2-2
CASLGQTNTGELFF
TGTGCCAGCCTGGGACAGACGAACACCGGGGAGCTGTTTTTT
>TRBD1|TRBV2|-|TRBJ2-1
CASSEDVTGIRKQFF
TGTGCCAGCAGTGAAGACGTGACAGGGATCAGGAAGCAGTTCTTC
>-|TRBV2|-|TRBJ2-3
CASSEVREDTQYF
TGTGCCAGCAGTGAAGTGAGGGAAGATACGCAGTATTTT
>TRBD1|TRBV19|-|TRBJ1-5
CASSIDADRGRVQPQHF
TGTGCCAGTAGTATAGACGCGGACAGGGGGCGGGTTCAGCCCCAGCATTTT
>-|TRBV4-1|-|TRBJ1-1
CASSKLGQEAFF
TGCGCCAGCAGTAAACTGGGCCAGGAAGCTTTCTTT
>TRBD2|TRBV2|-|TRBJ2-3
CASRRGTSGSLDTQYF
TGTGCCAGCAGACGGGGGACTAGCGGGAGTCTGGATACGCAGTATTTT
>-|TRBV11-2|-|TRBJ2-1
CASSLADEQFF
TGTGCCAGCAGCTTAGCCGATGAGCAGTTCTTC
>TRBD1|TRBV19|-|TRBJ1-1
CASSIGTDNTEAFF
TGTGCCAGTAGTATTGGGACAGATAACACTGAAGCTTTCTTT
>TRBD2|TRBV7-9|-|TRBJ2-5
CASRSPAGGRETQYF
TGTGCCAGCAGATCGCCGGCGGGAGGGAGGGAGACCCAGTACTTC
>TRBD2|TRBV5-4|-|TRBJ2-5
CASSPRVAGVGETQYF
TGTGCCAGCAGCCCTCGAGTGGCGGGAGTAGGAGAGACCCAGTACTTC
>-|TRBV27|-|TRBJ1-1
CASNSGQSTEAFF
TGTGCCAGCAATTCAGGACAGTCCACTGAAGCTTTCTTT